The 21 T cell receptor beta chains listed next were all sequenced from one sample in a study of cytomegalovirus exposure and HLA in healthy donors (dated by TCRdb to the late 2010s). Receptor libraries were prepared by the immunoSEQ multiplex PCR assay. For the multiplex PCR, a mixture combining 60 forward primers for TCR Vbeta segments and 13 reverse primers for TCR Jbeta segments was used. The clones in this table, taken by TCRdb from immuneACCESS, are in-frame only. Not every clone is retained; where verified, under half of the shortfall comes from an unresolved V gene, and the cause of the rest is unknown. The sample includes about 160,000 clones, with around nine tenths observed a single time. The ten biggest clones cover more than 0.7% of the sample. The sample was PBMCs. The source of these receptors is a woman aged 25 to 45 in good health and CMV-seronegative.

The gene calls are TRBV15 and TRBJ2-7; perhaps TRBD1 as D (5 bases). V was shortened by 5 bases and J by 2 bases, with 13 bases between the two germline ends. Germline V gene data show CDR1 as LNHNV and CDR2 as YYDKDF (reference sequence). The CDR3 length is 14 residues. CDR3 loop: CATSGPWGTYEQYF. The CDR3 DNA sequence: TGTGCCACCAGCGGACCCTGGGGCACCTACGAGCAGTACTTC.

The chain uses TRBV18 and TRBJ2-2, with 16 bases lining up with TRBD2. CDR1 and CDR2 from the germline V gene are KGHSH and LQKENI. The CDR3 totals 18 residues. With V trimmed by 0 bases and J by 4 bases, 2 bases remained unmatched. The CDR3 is CASSPPGLAGGPTGELFF. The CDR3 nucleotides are TGTGCCAGCTCACCACCGGGACTAGCGGGAGGGCCCACCGGGGAGCTGTTTTTT.

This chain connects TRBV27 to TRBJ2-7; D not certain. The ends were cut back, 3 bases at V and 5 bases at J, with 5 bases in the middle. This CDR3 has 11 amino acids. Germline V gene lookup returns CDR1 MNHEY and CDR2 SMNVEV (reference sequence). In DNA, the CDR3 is TGTGCCAGCAGTTTTGCGCACGAGCAGTACTTC. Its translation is CASSFAHEQYF.

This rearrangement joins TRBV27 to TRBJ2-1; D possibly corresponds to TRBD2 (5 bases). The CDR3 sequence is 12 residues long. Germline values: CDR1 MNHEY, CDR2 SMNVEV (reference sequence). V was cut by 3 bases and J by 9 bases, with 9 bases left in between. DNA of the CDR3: TGTGCCAGCAGTTTTACTGAGGGTGAGCAGTTCTTC. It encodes CASSFTEGEQFF.

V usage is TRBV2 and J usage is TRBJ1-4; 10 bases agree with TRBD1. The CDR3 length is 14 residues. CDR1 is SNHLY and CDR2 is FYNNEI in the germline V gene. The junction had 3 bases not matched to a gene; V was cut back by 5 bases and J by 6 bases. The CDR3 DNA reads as TGTGCCAGCAGTCGGGACAGGGGTGATGAAAAACTGTTTTTT. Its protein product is CASSRDRGDEKLFF. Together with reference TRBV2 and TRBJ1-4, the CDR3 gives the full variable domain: EPEVTQTPSHQVTQMGQEVILRCVPISNHLYFYWYRQILGQKVEFLVSFYNNEISEKSEIFDDQFSVERPDGSNFTLKIRSTKLEDSAMYFCASSRDRGDEKLFFGSGTQLSVL.

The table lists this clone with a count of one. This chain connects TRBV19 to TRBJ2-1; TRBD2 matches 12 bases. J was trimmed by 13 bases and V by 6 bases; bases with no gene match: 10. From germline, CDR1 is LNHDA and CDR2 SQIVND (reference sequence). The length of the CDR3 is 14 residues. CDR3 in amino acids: CASRPTSGRSQQFF. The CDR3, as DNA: TGTGCCAGTAGACCGACTAGCGGGAGAAGTCAACAGTTCTTC.

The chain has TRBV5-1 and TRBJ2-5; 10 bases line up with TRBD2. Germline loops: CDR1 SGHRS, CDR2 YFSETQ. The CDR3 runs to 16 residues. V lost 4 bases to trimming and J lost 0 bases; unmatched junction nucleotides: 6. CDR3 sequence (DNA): TGCGCCAGCAGCGGAGCCGGGACTAGCGACCAAGAGACCCAGTACTTC. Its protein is CASSGAGTSDQETQYF.

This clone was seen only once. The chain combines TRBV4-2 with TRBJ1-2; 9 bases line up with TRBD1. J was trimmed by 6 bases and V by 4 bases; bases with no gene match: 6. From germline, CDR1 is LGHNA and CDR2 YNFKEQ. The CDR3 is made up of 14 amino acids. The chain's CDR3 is CASSPTGTGNGYTF. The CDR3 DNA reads TGTGCCAGCAGCCCGACCGGGACAGGGAATGGCTACACCTTC.

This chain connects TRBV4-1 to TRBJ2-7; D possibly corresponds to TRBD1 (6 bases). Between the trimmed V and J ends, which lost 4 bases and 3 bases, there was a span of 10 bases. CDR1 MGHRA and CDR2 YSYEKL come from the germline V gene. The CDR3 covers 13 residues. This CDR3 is CASSLGRGYEQYF. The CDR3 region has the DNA TGCGCCAGCAGCCTAGGCAGGGGCTACGAGCAGTACTTC.

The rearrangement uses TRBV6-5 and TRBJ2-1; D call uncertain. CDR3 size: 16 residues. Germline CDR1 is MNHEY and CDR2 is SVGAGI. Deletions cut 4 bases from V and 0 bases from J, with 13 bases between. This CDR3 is CASSSPLASSYNEQFF. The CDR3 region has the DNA TGTGCCAGCAGTTCCCCGTTAGCCAGCTCCTACAATGAGCAGTTCTTC.

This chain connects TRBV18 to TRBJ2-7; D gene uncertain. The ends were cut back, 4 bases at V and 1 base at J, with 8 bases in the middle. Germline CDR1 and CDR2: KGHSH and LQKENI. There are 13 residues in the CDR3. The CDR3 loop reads CASSRRESYEQYF. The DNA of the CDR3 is TGTGCCAGCTCACGTCGTGAGTCCTACGAGCAGTACTTC.

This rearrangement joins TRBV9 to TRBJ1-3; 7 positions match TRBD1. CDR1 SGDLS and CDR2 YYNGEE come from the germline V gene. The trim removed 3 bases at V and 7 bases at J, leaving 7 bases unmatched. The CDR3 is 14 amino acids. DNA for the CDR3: TGTGCCAGCAGCGGACAGGGTAGCTGGAACACCATATATTTT. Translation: CASSGQGSWNTIYF.

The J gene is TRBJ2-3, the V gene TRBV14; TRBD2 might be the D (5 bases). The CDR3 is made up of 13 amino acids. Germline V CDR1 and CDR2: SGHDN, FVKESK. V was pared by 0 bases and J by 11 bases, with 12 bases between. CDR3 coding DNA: TGTGCCAGCAGCCAAGACTTACGGGGTAGGCAGTATTTT. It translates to CASSQDLRGRQYF. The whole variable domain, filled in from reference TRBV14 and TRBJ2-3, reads EAGVTQFPSHSVIEKGQTVTLRCDPISGHDNLYWYRRVMGKEIKFLLHFVKESKQDESGMPNNRFLAERTGGTYSTLKVQPAELEDSGVYFCASSQDLRGRQYFGPGTRLTVL.

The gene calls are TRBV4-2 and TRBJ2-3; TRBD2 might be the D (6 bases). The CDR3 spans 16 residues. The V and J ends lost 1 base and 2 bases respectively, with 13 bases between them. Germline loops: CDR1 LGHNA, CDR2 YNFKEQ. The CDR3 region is CASSQVTSENTDTQYF. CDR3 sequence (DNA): TGTGCCAGCAGCCAAGTGACTAGTGAGAACACAGATACGCAGTATTTT.

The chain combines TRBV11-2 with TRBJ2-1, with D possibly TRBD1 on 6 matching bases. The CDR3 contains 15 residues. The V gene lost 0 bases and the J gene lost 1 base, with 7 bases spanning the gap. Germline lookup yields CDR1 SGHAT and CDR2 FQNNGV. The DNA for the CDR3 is TGTGCCAGCAGCTTAGAGGGGGCATCCTACAATGAGCAGTTCTTC. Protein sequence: CASSLEGASYNEQFF.

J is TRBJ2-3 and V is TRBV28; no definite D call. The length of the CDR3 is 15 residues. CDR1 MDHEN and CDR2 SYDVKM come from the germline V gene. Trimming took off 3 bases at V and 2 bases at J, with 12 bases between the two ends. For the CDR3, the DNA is TGTGCCAGCAGTTTGCAAGCGATCGTCACAGATACGCAGTATTTT. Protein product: CASSLQAIVTDTQYF.

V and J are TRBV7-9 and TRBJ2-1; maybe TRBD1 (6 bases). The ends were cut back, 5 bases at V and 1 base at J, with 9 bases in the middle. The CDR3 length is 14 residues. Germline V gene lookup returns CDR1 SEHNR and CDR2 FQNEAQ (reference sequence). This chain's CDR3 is CASSQGQSYNEQFF. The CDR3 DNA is TGTGCCAGCAGCCAAGGACAGTCCTACAATGAGCAGTTCTTC.

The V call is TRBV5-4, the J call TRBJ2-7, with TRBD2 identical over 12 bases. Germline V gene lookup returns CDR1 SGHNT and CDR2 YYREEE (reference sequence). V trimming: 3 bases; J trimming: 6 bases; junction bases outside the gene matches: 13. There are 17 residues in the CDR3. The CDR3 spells CASSSNLGPSGRGEQYF. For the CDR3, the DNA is TGTGCCAGCAGCTCTAACCTCGGCCCTAGCGGGAGGGGCGAGCAGTACTTC.

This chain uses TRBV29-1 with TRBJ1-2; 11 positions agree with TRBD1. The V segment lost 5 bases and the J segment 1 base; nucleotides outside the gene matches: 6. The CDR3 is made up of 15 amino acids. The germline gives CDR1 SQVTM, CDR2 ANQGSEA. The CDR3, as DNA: TGCAGCGTTTGGGGGGACAGGGGGAATAACTATGGCTACACCTTC. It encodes CSVWGDRGNNYGYTF.

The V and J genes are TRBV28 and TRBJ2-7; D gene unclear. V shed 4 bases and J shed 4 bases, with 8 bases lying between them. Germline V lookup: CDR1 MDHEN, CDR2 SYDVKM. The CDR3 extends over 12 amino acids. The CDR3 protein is CASSSPGYEQYF. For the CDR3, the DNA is TGTGCCAGCAGTTCCCCAGGTTACGAGCAGTACTTC. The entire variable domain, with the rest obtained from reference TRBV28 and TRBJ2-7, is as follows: DVKVTQSSRYLVKRTGEKVFLECVQDMDHENMFWYRQDPGLGLRLIYFSYDVKMKEKGDIPEGYSVSREKKERFSLILESASTNQTSMYLCASSSPGYEQYFGPGTRLTVT.

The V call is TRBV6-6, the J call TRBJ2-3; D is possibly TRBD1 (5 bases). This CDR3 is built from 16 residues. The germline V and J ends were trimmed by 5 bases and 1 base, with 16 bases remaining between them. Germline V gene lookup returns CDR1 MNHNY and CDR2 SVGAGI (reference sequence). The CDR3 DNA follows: TGTGCCAGCAGTAGAGACAGTTGGCGAGGCACAGATACGCAGTATTTT. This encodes CASSRDSWRGTDTQYF.